This entry lists 6 T cell receptor beta chains sequenced from one sample in a study of blood T cell repertoires in COVID-19. Assay: immunoSEQ multiplex PCR; the TCRdb copy retains only in-frame clones and omits some. The table lists 350,000 to 400,000 clones, 86% of them singletons. The sample comprised peripheral blood. These receptors were obtained from a woman in her fifties or sixties with COVID-19, enrolled during active disease.

The V call is TRBV18, the J call TRBJ1-1; D is uncertain. Germline lookup yields CDR1 KGHSH and CDR2 LQKENI. The CDR3 runs 13 residues. V was trimmed by 3 bases and J by 0 bases, leaving 5 bases between them. CDR3 coding DNA: TGTGCCAGCTCACCGACTCTGAACACTGAAGCTTTCTTT. Translating it yields CASSPTLNTEAFF.

In this sample, this clone turned up once. The chain uses TRBV15 and TRBJ1-6, with 8 bases identical to TRBD1. There are 15 residues in the CDR3. Trimming took 4 bases from V and 8 from J; bases not matched to a gene: 7. Germline loops: CDR1 LNHNV, CDR2 YYDKDF (reference sequence). For the CDR3, the DNA is TGTGCCACCAGCAACCACAGGGGGGGTTATTCACCCCTCCACTTT. Protein: CATSNHRGGYSPLHF.

V usage is TRBV5-4 and J usage is TRBJ2-7; TRBD1 matches 7 bases. After removal of 4 bases from V and 4 bases from J, the junction contained 5 bases not matched to a gene. The CDR3 is made up of 13 amino acids. Germline lookup yields CDR1 SGHNT and CDR2 YYREEE (reference sequence). CDR3 bases: TGTGCCAGCAGCGCTCCGGGACAGTACGAGCAGTACTTC. Amino acid sequence: CASSAPGQYEQYF.

This chain links TRBV6-1 with TRBJ1-2, with D perhaps TRBD1 (5 bases). The CDR3 is 15 residues long. Deletions cut 1 base from V and 4 bases from J, with 13 bases between. The germline V gene encodes CDR1 MNHNS and CDR2 SASEGT. CDR3 region: CASSEDAFGGYGYTF. In nucleotides, the CDR3 is TGTGCCAGCAGTGAAGACGCCTTCGGGGGCTATGGCTACACCTTC.

This chain uses TRBV29-1 with TRBJ2-7; 7 positions agree with TRBD2. The ends lost 3 bases at V and 1 base at J; junction bases unmatched: 9. The CDR3 is made up of 15 amino acids. CDR1 is SQVTM and CDR2 is ANQGSEA in the germline V gene. CDR3 in DNA: TGCAGCGTTGACACCCGCTGGGGGGGTTCCTACGAGCAGTACTTC. Protein sequence: CSVDTRWGGSYEQYF.

The chain recombines TRBV6-5 with TRBJ2-1, with TRBD2 matching over 10 bases. The length of the CDR3 is 15 residues. The ends lost 2 bases at V and 4 bases at J; junction bases unmatched: 2. The germline CDR1 and CDR2 sequences are MNHEY and SVGAGI. The CDR3: CASSYEGLAYNEQFF. Here the CDR3 DNA reads TGTGCCAGCAGTTACGAGGGACTAGCGTACAATGAGCAGTTCTTC.